Sequencing of this T cell receptor (beta chain) was carried out in a study of T cell responses to AZD1222 COVID-19 vaccine. General study findings and limits: CD4 TCRs associated with vaccination spanned spike, dominating at 160-218 and 743-854. Clonal diversity was possibly underestimated; the donors were predominantly white British and more often female.

Measured with immunoSEQ multiplex PCR; TCRdb has only the in-frame clones, and not every one. The sample has fewer than 120,000 clones; just under 95% are singletons. On this clone: Its target is not known.

Germline CDR1 is MGHDK and CDR2 is SYGVNS. Trimming took 4 bases from V and 5 from J, leaving 11 bases between them. The CDR3 runs 13 residues. Sequences were derived from peripheral blood, sampled 28 days after the second AZD1222 dose. The V call is TRBV25-1, the J call TRBJ2-5; no clear D. This TCR was sampled from an adult who received the AZD1222 COVID-19 vaccine. CDR3 amino acids: CASSANVGETQYF. The CDR3 nucleotides are TGTGCCAGCAGTGCCAACGTTGGCGAGACCCAGTACTTC.